This passage covers 21 T cell receptor beta chains from one sample sequenced in a study of Tregs in tolerant kidney transplant recipients (dated by TCRdb to between 2018 and 2021). The transplants used related donors along with nonmyeloablative bone marrow transplantation, and in the human trials mixed chimerism was transient. Library prep was done by the immunoSEQ multiplex PCR assay. TCRdb holds this immuneACCESS table with in-frame rearrangements only. Some clones are missing; in checked studies, unresolved V genes explain under half, and the rest has no known cause. The sample table lists 74,000 or so clones, roughly nine tenths of them with a count of one. 1.5% to 2% of the sample belongs to the ten largest clones. Source: CD4+ T cells from blood (PBMCs), taken 24 months after the transplant. All receptors come from a human patient who received a combined kidney and bone marrow transplant. Following a transplant, a fraction of the T cells may be traceable to the graft donor.

The rearrangement joins TRBV30 to TRBJ1-1; D is ambiguous. The CDR3 extends over 16 amino acids. Germline V gene sequence: CDR1 GTSNPN, CDR2 SVGIG (reference sequence). Trimming cost V 5 bases and J 1 base, with 20 bases left between them. The CDR3 reads CAWLRAAAGRNTEAFF. The DNA of the CDR3 is TGTGCCTGGTTACGAGCAGCAGCAGGTCGGAACACTGAAGCTTTCTTT.

The chain uses TRBV6-4 and TRBJ2-1; 9 bases are shared with TRBD2. The CDR3 consists of 17 residues. Trimming took 4 bases from V and 2 from J; bases not matched to a gene: 9. Germline V gene data show CDR1 as MRHNA and CDR2 as SNTAGT. CDR3 residues: CASSVSGGRAPYNEQFF. CDR3 DNA sequence: TGTGCCAGCAGTGTAAGTGGCGGGAGGGCCCCCTACAATGAGCAGTTCTTC.

The rearrangement uses TRBV9 and TRBJ2-5, with TRBD2 as a possible D gene (5 bases). Germline V gene sequence: CDR1 SGDLS, CDR2 YYNGEE. This CDR3 has 13 residues. The V end lost 0 bases, the J end lost 5 bases, and 8 bases lay between the germline ends. This chain's CDR3 is CASSVGGFETQYF. The DNA for the CDR3 is TGTGCCAGCAGCGTAGGAGGGTTCGAGACCCAGTACTTC.

The gene calls are TRBV27 and TRBJ2-7; no clear D gene. V lost 2 bases to trimming and J lost 4 bases, with 15 bases between them. This CDR3 is built from 15 residues. The germline gives CDR1 MNHEY, CDR2 SMNVEV (reference sequence). The CDR3 DNA is TGTGCCAGCAGTTTAAAATCAGGCGCCGCGTACGAGCAGTACTTC. Translating it yields CASSLKSGAAYEQYF.

The chain has TRBV12-5 and TRBJ2-2; 8 nucleotides match TRBD2. V lost 5 bases and J lost 4; bases outside the gene matches: 9. This CDR3 contains 16 residues. Germline V gene sequence: CDR1 LGHNT, CDR2 FRNRAP. CDR3 nucleotides: TGTGCTAGTGGTAGTGTCAGCGGGAGCTTCACCGGGGAGCTGTTTTTT. Encoded protein: CASGSVSGSFTGELFF.

This clone was counted between two and nine times. This chain connects TRBV6-1 to TRBJ2-2; 10 bases line up with TRBD2. Trimming at V came to 8 bases and at J to 2 bases, leaving 2 bases not matched to a gene. The CDR3 is made up of 14 amino acids. CDR1 is MNHNS and CDR2 is SASEGT in the germline V gene. The CDR3 sequence: CASRTSGNTGELFF. DNA of the CDR3: TGTGCCAGCCGGACTAGCGGTAACACCGGGGAGCTGTTTTTT.

This clone was picked up one time. V usage is TRBV4-2 and J usage is TRBJ2-7, with TRBD2 matching over 11 bases. Germline trimming cut 2 bases from V and 3 bases from J; bases unmatched to any gene: 12. Per the germline V gene, CDR1 is LGHNA and CDR2 is YNFKEQ. The CDR3 is 18 residues long. CDR3 bases: TGTGCCAGCAGCCAACGTTCGTCTAGCGGGAGGTACGTCTACGAGCAGTACTTC. This gives the protein CASSQRSSSGRYVYEQYF.

This chain connects TRBV19 to TRBJ2-5, with TRBD2 identical over 7 bases. In germline, CDR1 is LNHDA, CDR2 SQIVND (reference sequence). The CDR3 totals 14 residues. With 1 base clipped from V and 1 base from J, the junction kept 0 bases outside the gene matches. DNA for the CDR3: TGTGCCAGTAGTATAGCGGGAGGCCAAGAGACCCAGTACTTC. The encoded protein is CASSIAGGQETQYF.

This clone was detected a few times. This chain uses TRBV5-4 with TRBJ1-1; 8 nucleotides agree with TRBD1. Germline V lookup: CDR1 SGHNT, CDR2 YYREEE (reference sequence). The CDR3 length is 15 residues. Trimming removed 0 bases from V and 4 bases from J; junction bases left unmatched: 5. The CDR3 spells CASSLEGTGPTEAFF. CDR3 sequence (DNA): TGTGCCAGCAGCTTGGAAGGGACAGGACCCACTGAAGCTTTCTTT.

This clone occurred once. The chain combines TRBV19 with TRBJ2-7, with D possibly being TRBD1 (6 bases). The V and J ends lost 6 bases and 3 bases respectively, with 9 bases between them. Germline V gene sequence: CDR1 LNHDA, CDR2 SQIVND (reference sequence). CDR3 length equals 12 residues. This CDR3 reads CASSQQGYEQYF. DNA for the CDR3: TGTGCCAGTAGCCAACAGGGCTACGAGCAGTACTTC.

V gene TRBV6-5 combines with J gene TRBJ1-1, with D perhaps matching TRBD1 (6 bases). The CDR3 totals 15 residues. The V and J ends lost 2 bases and 1 base respectively, with 11 bases between them. Germline V CDR1 and CDR2: MNHEY, SVGAGI. For the CDR3, the DNA is TGTGCCAGCAGTTACCGGGGAGGGGGGAACACTGAAGCTTTCTTT. Translation: CASSYRGGGNTEAFF.

The rearrangement uses TRBV27 and TRBJ1-4, with a tentative D call TRBD1 (5 bases). Germline V gene sequence: CDR1 MNHEY, CDR2 SMNVEV (reference sequence). The CDR3 loop spans 12 amino acids. V was pared by 8 bases and J by 8 bases, with 12 bases between. The DNA of the CDR3 is TGTGCCAGCTCTCTAAGGGGAGAAAAACTGTTTTTT. Protein: CASSLRGEKLFF.

This clone has only one observation. The V and J genes are TRBV4-2 and TRBJ2-7; D might be TRBD2 (5 bases). Germline-derived CDR1 and CDR2 are LGHNA and YNFKEQ. This CDR3 contains 14 residues. Deletions cut 2 bases from V and 0 bases from J, with 8 bases between. The CDR3 DNA sequence: TGTGCCAGCAGCCAACTTGGACTCTCCTACGAGCAGTACTTC. It specifies CASSQLGLSYEQYF.

On this clone: At the DNA level, this CDR3 is encoded by other sequences in the same sample as well. The V call is TRBV12-5, the J call TRBJ2-2; 8 bases map to TRBD1. J lost 0 bases, V lost 3 bases, and 3 bases had no gene match. This CDR3 has 16 residues. The germline V gene encodes CDR1 LGHNT and CDR2 FRNRAP. The CDR3 DNA sequence: TGTGCTAGTGGTTTAAAACAGGGGGCGAACACCGGGGAGCTGTTTTTT. It codes for CASGLKQGANTGELFF.

J is TRBJ1-6 and V is TRBV6-5; 9 bases are shared with TRBD1. V gave up 6 bases and J gave up 7 bases; unmatched junction bases: 7. Per germline, CDR1 MNHEY and CDR2 SVGAGI. The CDR3 has 15 residues. CDR3 residues: CASRRQGQGNSPLHF. The CDR3 DNA follows: TGTGCCAGCAGGCGCCAGGGACAGGGAAATTCACCCCTCCACTTT.

The chain links TRBV5-4 to TRBJ2-1, with 10 bases matching TRBD2. V dropped 1 base and J dropped 0; count of bases not matched to a gene: 4. CDR1 SGHNT and CDR2 YYREEE come from the germline V gene (reference sequence). The CDR3 consists of 17 residues. In nucleotides, the CDR3 is TGTGCCAGCAGCTTGACTAGCGGGGCCTTCTCCTACAATGAGCAGTTCTTC. It specifies CASSLTSGAFSYNEQFF.

The rearrangement links TRBV11-3 to TRBJ2-5; D is unresolved. V dropped 1 base and J dropped 4 bases, with 7 bases sitting between them. CDR1 is SGHNT and CDR2 is YENEEA in the germline V gene. The CDR3 covers 13 residues. This chain's CDR3 is CASSLGFRETQYF. The CDR3 nucleotides are TGTGCCAGCAGCTTAGGGTTTAGAGAGACCCAGTACTTC.

The chain uses TRBV6-6 and TRBJ1-1; 8 nucleotides line up with TRBD1. J gave up 3 bases and V 5 bases, and 5 bases lay outside the gene matches. CDR1 and CDR2 from the germline V gene are MNHNY and SVGAGI (reference sequence). The CDR3 has 14 residues. CDR3 nucleotide sequence: TGTGCCAGCAGTCGACAGGGGATCGACACTGAAGCTTTCTTT. Translating gives CASSRQGIDTEAFF.

This clone has a single count. The chain combines TRBV14 with TRBJ2-3, with 11 nucleotides matching TRBD2. The germline V gene has CDR1 SGHDN and CDR2 FVKESK. The CDR3 length is 17 residues. The J segment lost 6 bases and the V segment lost 3 bases, leaving 11 bases of the junction unmatched. For the CDR3, the DNA is TGTGCCAGCAGCCATGGCTCCGGGACTAGCGGAATGGATACGCAGTATTTT. It encodes CASSHGSGTSGMDTQYF. Full variable domain (missing parts from reference TRBV14 and TRBJ2-3): EAGVTQFPSHSVIEKGQTVTLRCDPISGHDNLYWYRRVMGKEIKFLLHFVKESKQDESGMPNNRFLAERTGGTYSTLKVQPAELEDSGVYFCASSHGSGTSGMDTQYFGPGTRLTVL.

The V gene is TRBV10-3, the J gene TRBJ2-3; maybe TRBD2 (7 bases). CDR3 length: 16 residues. V lost 11 bases and J lost 2, with 23 bases in between. Germline CDR1 and CDR2: ENHRY and SYGVKD. This chain's CDR3 is CAAGRGGDRNTDTQYF. CDR3 coding DNA: TGTGCCGCGGGGCGAGGGGGGGACCGTAACACAGATACGCAGTATTTT.

This chain joins TRBV5-1 and TRBJ2-4; TRBD1 matches 7 bases. This CDR3 contains 19 residues. J gave up 0 bases and V 0 bases, and 12 bases lay outside the gene matches. The V gene's germline CDR1 is SGHRS and CDR2 YFSETQ. DNA for the CDR3: TGCGCCAGCAGCTTGGGGTTGAAGGGGGCCTACGAAGCCAAAAACATTCAGTACTTC. Protein: CASSLGLKGAYEAKNIQYF.